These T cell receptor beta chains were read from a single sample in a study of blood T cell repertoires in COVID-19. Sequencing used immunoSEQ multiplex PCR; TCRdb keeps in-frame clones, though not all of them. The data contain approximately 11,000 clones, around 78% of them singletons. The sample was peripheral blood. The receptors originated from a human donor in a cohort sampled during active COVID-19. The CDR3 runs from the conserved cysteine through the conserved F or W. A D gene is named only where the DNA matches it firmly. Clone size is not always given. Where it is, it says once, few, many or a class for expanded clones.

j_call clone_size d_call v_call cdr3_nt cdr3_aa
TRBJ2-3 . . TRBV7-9 TGTGCCAGCAGCCCTGGGCGAGATACGCAGTATTTT CASSPGRDTQYF
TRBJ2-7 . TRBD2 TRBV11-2 TGTGCCAGCAGCATTGGACTAGCGGGGGGAACCTACGAGCAGTACTTC CASSIGLAGGTYEQYF
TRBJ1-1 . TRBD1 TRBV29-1 TGCAGCACATGGACAGGGTCTGCTCCCGAAGCTTTCTTT CSTWTGSAPEAFF
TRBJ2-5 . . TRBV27 TGTGCCAGCAGTCCCGCAGGCGCAGGGGAGACCCAGTACTTC CASSPAGAGETQYF
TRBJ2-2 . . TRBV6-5 TGTGCCAGCAGGTCTGGACAGATGAACACCGGGGAGCTGTTTTTT CASRSGQMNTGELFF
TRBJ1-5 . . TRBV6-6 TGTGCCAGCAGGGACACCAATCAGCCCCAGCATTTT CASRDTNQPQHF
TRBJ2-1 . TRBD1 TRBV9 TGTGCCAGCAGCGCCCCCCGAGGGGGCGAATCCTACAATGAGCAGTTCTTC CASSAPRGGESYNEQFF
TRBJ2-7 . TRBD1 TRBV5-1 TGCGCCAGCAGCGCGGGACAGGCCTACGAGCAGTACTTC CASSAGQAYEQYF
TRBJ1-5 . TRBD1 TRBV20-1 TGCAGTGCTAGTCATAGGACAGGCCCGGCGAATCAGCCCCAGCATTTT CSASHRTGPANQPQHF
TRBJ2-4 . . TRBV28 TGTGCCAGCAGTTTTTTGCGGGATCAAGGCATTCAGTACTTC CASSFLRDQGIQYF
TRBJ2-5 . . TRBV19 TGTGCCAGTAGTAGAACAGTAATTCACCAAGAGACCCAGTACTTC CASSRTVIHQETQYF
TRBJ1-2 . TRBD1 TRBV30 TGTGCCTCCGGGACAGCCTCTAACTATGGCTACACCTTC CASGTASNYGYTF
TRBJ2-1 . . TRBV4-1 TGCGCCAGCAGCCAGGGTACACGGGGTCACAATGAGCAGTTCTTC CASSQGTRGHNEQFF
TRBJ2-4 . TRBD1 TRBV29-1 TGCAGCGAGGGGACAGATATAGCCAAAAACATTCAGTACTTC CSEGTDIAKNIQYF
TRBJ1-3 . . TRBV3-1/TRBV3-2 TGTGCCAGCAGCCCCAGTCTCTCTGGAAACACCATATATTTT CASSPSLSGNTIYF
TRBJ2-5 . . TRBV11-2 TGTGCCAGCAGCCCCGGTGAGACCCAGTACTTC CASSPGETQYF
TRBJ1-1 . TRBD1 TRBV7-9 TGTGCCAGCAGCCCCCGCGCCCCCAGGGGGGATTTGGAAACTGAAGCTTTCTTT CASSPRAPRGDLETEAFF
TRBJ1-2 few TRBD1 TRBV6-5 TGTGCCAGCAGCGTGGGACAGATCTATGGCTACACCTTC CASSVGQIYGYTF
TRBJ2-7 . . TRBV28 TGTGTCAGCAGTACGCTTAAGGCAGGGAGGACCTACGAGCAGTACTTC CVSSTLKAGRTYEQYF
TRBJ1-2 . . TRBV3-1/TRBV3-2 TGTGCCAGCAGCCAAATCGCGGGGAATAGTCCCGGCTACACCTTC CASSQIAGNSPGYTF
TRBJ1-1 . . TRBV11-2 TGTGCCAGCACCCGAGAGGTCCCCACTGAAGCTTTCTTT CASTREVPTEAFF
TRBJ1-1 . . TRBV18 TGTGCCAGCTCACCATCTCTCGGGGGTAACACTGAAGCTTTCTTT CASSPSLGGNTEAFF
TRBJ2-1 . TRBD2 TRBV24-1 TGTGCCACCAGTGATAGCCTAGCGGAGACCTACAATGAGCAGTTCTTC CATSDSLAETYNEQFF
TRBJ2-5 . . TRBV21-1 TGTGCCAGCAGCAGGATGAAAGGAGGCGAGGACGGAGGAGAGACCCAGTACTTC CASSRMKGGEDGGETQYF
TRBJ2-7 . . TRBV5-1 TGCGCCAGCAGCTTCCAGGGCGGGGGCTTTAGCTCCTACGAGCAGTACTTC CASSFQGGGFSSYEQYF
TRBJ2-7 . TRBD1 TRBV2 TGTGCCAGCAGTGGGGACAGTAGACGGGAGCAGTACTTC CASSGDSRREQYF
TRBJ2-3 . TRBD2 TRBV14 TGTGCCAGCAGCCAACGGTACTCCACTAGCGGGAGTTCCGCAGATACGCAGTATTTT CASSQRYSTSGSSADTQYF
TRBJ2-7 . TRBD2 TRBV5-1 TGCGCCAGCAGCTTGGAGGGACTAGCGGGAGATATCGGGGAGCAGTACTTC CASSLEGLAGDIGEQYF
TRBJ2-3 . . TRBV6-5 TGTGCCAGCAGTTTCCGAAACACCCTTGGGCAGTATTTT CASSFRNTLGQYF
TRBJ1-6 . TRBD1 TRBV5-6 TGTGCCAGCAGTATCGGACAGGGATATTCACCCCTCCACTTT CASSIGQGYSPLHF
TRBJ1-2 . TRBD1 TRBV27 TGTGCCAGCAGTTTCGGGACAGCGAAATATGGCTACACCTTC CASSFGTAKYGYTF
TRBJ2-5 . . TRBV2 TGTGCCAGCAGTGAATGGTGGGGGCCGGGGTGGACCCAGTACTTC CASSEWWGPGWTQYF
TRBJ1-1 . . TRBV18 TGTGCCAGCTCACCGGGGGGGCCGGGGGACACTGAAGCTTTCTTT CASSPGGPGDTEAFF
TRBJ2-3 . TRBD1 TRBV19 TGTGCCAGTAGTATAGAGGCGACAGGGATCTCAGATACGCAGTATTTT CASSIEATGISDTQYF
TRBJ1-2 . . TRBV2 TGTGCCAGCAGGAATCAGGGTACCAGCTATGGCTACACCTTC CASRNQGTSYGYTF
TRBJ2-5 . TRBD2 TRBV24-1 TGTGCCACCAGTGAACAGGGACTAGCGGGAGTAGGGACCCAGTACTTC CATSEQGLAGVGTQYF
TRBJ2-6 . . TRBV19 TGTGCCAGTACCCCAGGAGGCTCTGGGGCCAACGTCCTGACTTTC CASTPGGSGANVLTF
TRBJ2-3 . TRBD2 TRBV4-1 TGCGCCAGCAGCGTTGGGACTAGCGGGAGCACAGATACGCAGTATTTT CASSVGTSGSTDTQYF
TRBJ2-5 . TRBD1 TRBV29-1 TGCAGCGTTAAACGACCCGGGACAGGGAGCCGGGAGACCCAGTACTTC CSVKRPGTGSRETQYF
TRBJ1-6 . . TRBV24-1 TGTGCCACCAGTGAACGAGGGCTCCCTGTATGCTCCTATAATTCACCCCTCCACTTT CATSERGLPVCSYNSPLHF
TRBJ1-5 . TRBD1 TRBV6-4 TGTGCCAAAGACCGGGACAGGGGTTTTAGTTTTGCTCAGCCCCAGCATTTT CAKDRDRGFSFAQPQHF
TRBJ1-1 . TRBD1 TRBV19 TGTGCCAGTTTTCAGGGGGTAAAAGCTTTCTTT CASFQGVKAFF
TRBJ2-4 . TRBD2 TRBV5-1 TGCGCCAGCAGCTCGGGTTTGGGACTAGCGGATTTAGCCAAAAACATTCAGTACTTC CASSSGLGLADLAKNIQYF
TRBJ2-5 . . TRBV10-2 TGCGCCAGCAGTGAGTCAGCCCATGTCCAAGAGACCCAGTACTTC CASSESAHVQETQYF
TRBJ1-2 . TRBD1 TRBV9 TGTGCCACCTCCCCGGGACAGGAGAACTATGGCTACACCTTC CATSPGQENYGYTF